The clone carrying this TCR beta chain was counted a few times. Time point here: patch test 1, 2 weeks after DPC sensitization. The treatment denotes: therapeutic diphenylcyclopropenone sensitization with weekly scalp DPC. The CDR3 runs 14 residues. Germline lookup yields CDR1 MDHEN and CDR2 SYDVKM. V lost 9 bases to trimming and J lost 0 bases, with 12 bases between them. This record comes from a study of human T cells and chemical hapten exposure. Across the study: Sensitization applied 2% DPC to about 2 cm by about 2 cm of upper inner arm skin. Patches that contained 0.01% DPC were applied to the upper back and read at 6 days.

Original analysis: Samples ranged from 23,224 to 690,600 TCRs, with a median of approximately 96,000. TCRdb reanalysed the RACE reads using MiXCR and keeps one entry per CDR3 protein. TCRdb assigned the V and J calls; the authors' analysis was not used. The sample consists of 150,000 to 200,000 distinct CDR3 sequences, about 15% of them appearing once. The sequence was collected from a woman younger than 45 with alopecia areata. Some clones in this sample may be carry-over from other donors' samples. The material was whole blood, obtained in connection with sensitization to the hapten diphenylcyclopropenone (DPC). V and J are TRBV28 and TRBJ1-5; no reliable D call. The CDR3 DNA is TGTGCCAGTGCCATGGGGTATAGCAATCAGCCCCAGCATTTT. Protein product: CASAMGYSNQPQHF.